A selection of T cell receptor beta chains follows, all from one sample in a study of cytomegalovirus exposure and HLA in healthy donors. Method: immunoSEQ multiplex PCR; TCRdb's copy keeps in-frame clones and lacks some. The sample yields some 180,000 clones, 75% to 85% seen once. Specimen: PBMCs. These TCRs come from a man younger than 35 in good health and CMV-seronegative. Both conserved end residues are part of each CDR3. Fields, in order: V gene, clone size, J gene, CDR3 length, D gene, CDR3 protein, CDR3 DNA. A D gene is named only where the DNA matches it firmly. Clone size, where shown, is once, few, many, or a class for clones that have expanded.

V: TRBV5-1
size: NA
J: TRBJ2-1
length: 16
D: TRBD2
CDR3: CASSLRLGGGHNEQFF
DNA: TGCGCCAGCAGCTTGAGGCTCGGGGGGGGACACAATGAGCAGTTCTTC

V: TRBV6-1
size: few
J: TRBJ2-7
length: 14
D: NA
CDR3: CASSLRLDSYEQYF
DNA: TGTGCCAGCAGCCTCAGACTAGATTCCTACGAGCAGTACTTC

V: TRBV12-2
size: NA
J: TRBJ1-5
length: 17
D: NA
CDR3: CASRLVRTGASNQPQHF
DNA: TGTGCAAGTCGCTTAGTAAGGACAGGGGCCAGCAATCAGCCCCAGCATTTT

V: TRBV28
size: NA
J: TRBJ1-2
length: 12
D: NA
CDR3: CASSGTLYGYTF
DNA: TGTGCCAGCAGTGGGACACTCTATGGCTACACCTTC

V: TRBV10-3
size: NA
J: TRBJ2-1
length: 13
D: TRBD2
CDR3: CAISGGLAYEQFF
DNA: TGTGCCATCAGTGGGGGACTAGCGTATGAGCAGTTCTTC

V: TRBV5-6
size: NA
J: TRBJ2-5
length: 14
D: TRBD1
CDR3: CASSSATGEETQYF
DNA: TGTGCCAGCAGTTCGGCGACAGGGGAAGAGACCCAGTACTTC

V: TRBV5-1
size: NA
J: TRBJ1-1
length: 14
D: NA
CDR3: CASSLGGGVTEAFF
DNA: TGCGCCAGCAGCTTGGGAGGGGGGGTCACTGAAGCTTTCTTT

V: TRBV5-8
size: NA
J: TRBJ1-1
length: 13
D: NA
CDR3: CASSLQGGTEAFF
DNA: TGTGCCAGCAGCCTGCAAGGAGGCACTGAAGCTTTCTTT

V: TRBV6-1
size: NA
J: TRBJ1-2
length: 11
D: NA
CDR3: CASSGQFGYTF
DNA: TGTGCCAGCAGTGGACAGTTTGGCTACACCTTC

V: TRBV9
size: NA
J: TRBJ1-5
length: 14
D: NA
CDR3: CASSVGQAAQPQHF
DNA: TGTGCCAGCAGCGTAGGACAGGCGGCTCAGCCCCAGCATTTT

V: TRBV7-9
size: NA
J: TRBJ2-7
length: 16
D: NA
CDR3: CASSWTGARGAYEQYF
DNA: TGTGCCAGCAGCTGGACGGGGGCTCGGGGGGCGTACGAGCAGTACTTC

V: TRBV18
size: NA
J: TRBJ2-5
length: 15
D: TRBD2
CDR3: CASSGGLAGVETQYF
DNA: TGTGCCAGCTCAGGGGGACTAGCGGGAGTGGAGACCCAGTACTTC

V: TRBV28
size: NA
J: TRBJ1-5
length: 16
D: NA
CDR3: CASSPPTGRVNQPQHF
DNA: TGTGCCAGCAGTCCCCCTACAGGGAGGGTCAATCAGCCCCAGCATTTT

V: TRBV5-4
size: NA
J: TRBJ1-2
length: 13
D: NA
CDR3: CASSLEGFYGYTF
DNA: TGTGCCAGCAGCTTGGAGGGGTTCTATGGCTACACCTTC

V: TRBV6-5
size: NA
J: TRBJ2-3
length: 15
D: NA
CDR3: CASSYTGLGTDTQYF
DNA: TGTGCCAGCAGTTACACGGGACTGGGCACAGATACGCAGTATTTT

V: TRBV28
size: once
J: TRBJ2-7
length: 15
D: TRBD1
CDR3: CASSQGAIKSYEQYF
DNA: TGTGCCAGCAGTCAGGGGGCGATTAAGTCCTACGAGCAGTACTTC

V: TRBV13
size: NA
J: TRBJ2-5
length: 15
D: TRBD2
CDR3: CASGSRGAGGETQYF
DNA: TGTGCCAGCGGTTCCCGGGGAGCGGGAGGGGAGACCCAGTACTTC

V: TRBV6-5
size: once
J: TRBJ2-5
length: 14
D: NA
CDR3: CASSPGAGWGTQYF
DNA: TGTGCCAGCAGTCCAGGGGCGGGTTGGGGGACCCAGTACTTC

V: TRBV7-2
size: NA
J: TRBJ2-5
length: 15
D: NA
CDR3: CASSLSGGRGEAQYF
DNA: TGTGCCAGCAGCTTATCCGGGGGGCGGGGAGAGGCCCAGTACTTC

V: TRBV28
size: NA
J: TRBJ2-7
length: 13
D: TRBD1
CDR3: CASSWGTVNEQYF
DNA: TGTGCCAGCAGTTGGGGGACAGTAAACGAGCAGTACTTC

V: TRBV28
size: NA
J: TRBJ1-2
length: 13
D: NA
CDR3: CASSLAGFYGYTF
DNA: TGTGCCAGCAGTTTGGCCGGGTTCTATGGCTACACCTTC

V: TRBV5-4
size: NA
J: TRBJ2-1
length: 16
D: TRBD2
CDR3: CASSLGGLASYNEQFF
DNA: TGTGCCAGCAGCTTGGGGGGACTAGCCTCCTACAATGAGCAGTTCTTC

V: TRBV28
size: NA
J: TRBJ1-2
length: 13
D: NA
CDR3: CASRPTEEYGYTF
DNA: TGTGCCAGCAGACCCACCGAGGAGTATGGCTACACCTTC

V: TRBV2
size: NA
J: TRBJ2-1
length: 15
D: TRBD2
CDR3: CASSPRTRANNEQFF
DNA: TGTGCCAGCAGTCCCCGGACTAGGGCAAACAATGAGCAGTTCTTC

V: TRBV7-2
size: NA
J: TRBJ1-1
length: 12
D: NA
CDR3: CASSLPGRAAFF
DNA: TGTGCCAGCAGCTTACCAGGGAGGGCAGCTTTCTTT

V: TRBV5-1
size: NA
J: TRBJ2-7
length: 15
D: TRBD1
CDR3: CASSSAGQVSGEQYF
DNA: TGCGCCAGCAGCTCGGCGGGACAGGTGTCAGGCGAGCAGTACTTC

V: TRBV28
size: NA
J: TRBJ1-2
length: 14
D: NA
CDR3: CASLRGGRNYGYTF
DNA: TGTGCCAGCCTAAGGGGGGGCAGGAACTATGGCTACACCTTC

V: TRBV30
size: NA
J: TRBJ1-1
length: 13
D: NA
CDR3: CAWSKGGYTEAFF
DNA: TGTGCCTGGAGTAAAGGGGGTTACACTGAAGCTTTCTTT

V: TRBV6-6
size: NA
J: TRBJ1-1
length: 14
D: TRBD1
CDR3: CASSPGQDNTEAFF
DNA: TGTGCCAGCAGCCCGGGACAGGACAACACTGAAGCTTTCTTT

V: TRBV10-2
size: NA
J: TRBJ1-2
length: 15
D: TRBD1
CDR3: CASSDPGQGKEGYTF
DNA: TGCGCCAGCAGTGATCCGGGACAGGGAAAGGAAGGCTACACCTTC

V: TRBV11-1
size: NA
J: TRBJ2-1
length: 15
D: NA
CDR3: CASSLAQASYNEQFF
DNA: TGTGCCAGCAGCTTAGCACAGGCTTCCTACAATGAGCAGTTCTTC

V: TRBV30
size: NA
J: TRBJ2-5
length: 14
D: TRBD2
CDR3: CAWSPGTSGETQYF
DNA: TGTGCCTGGAGCCCAGGGACTAGCGGTGAGACCCAGTACTTC

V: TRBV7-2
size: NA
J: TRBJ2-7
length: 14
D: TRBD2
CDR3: CASSLAGGRDEQYF
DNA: TGTGCCAGCAGCCTAGCGGGGGGGAGGGACGAGCAGTACTTC

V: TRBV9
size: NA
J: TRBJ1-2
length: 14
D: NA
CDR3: CASDVGGTGYGYTF
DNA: TGTGCCAGCGATGTGGGGGGGACGGGTTACGGCTACACCTTC

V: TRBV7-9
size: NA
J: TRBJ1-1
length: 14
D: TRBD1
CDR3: CASSAATGATEAFF
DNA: TGTGCCAGCAGCGCCGCGACAGGGGCCACTGAAGCTTTCTTT

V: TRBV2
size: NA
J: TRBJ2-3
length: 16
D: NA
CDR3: CASSAPTSSFTDTQYF
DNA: TGTGCCAGCAGTGCGCCCACCTCTAGCTTCACAGATACGCAGTATTTT

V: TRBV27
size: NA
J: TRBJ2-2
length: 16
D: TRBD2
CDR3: CASSWGTSGSTGELFF
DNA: TGTGCCAGCAGTTGGGGGACTAGCGGGTCGACCGGGGAGCTGTTTTTT